The sequence of this TCR beta chain was determined in a study of beta chain features in type 1 diabetes. Study-level findings and limits: Type 1 diabetes patients had moderately but significantly shorter TCRB CDR3s in all four CD4+ subsets.

This clone appeared a few times. The target antigen is unknown. Averaging around 110 mL, one heparinised blood draw came from each individual donor. CDR1 and CDR2 from the germline V gene are GTSNPN and SVGIG (reference sequence). Trimming shortened V by 4 bases and J by 7 bases, and 16 bases separated the two germline ends. The CDR3 covers 13 residues. The sequenced template was cDNA made from the entire isolated RNA. Repertoires were generated with immunoSEQ multiplex PCR, while TCRdb's copy carries only in-frame clones and drops some. In the table there are around 240,000 clones, 15% to 20% of which are singletons.

The source is a man aged 25 to 40 with type 1 diabetes. The chain links TRBV30 to TRBJ1-2; D may be TRBD1 (5 bases). Sequences were obtained from naive CD4+ T cells from blood. The CDR3 bases are TGTGCCTGGAATTTTCAGGGAAGGGGTGGCTACACCTTC. Translation gives CAWNFQGRGGYTF.